A selection of T cell receptor beta chains follows, all from one sample in a study of shared clonotypes between healthy human individuals. Generated by immunoSEQ multiplex PCR, the TCRdb table keeps only in-frame clones and is missing some. The sample lists 560,000 or so clones; roughly 95% were seen once. Sequencing used naive CD8+ T cells sorted from blood. Source of these receptors: a woman in her twenties or thirties in good health. The CDR3 runs from the conserved cysteine through the conserved F or W. The D gene is left open where the match is weak. Clone size is stated in some rows and not others, as once, few, many or a class when expanded.

J,D,V,size,DNA,CDR3
TRBJ2-7,TRBD1,TRBV19,few,TGTGCCAGTAGTATGGGACAGGGTTCCTACGAGCAGTACTTC,CASSMGQGSYEQYF
TRBJ2-3,NA,TRBV2,NA,TGTGCCAGCAGTGAAGCGGGGAGCGGGTTCACAGATACGCAGTATTTT,CASSEAGSGFTDTQYF
TRBJ2-1,NA,TRBV9,NA,TGTGCCAGCAGCGAGAGCAGAGAAAGCTCCTACAATGAGCAGTTCTTC,CASSESRESSYNEQFF
TRBJ2-7,NA,TRBV28,NA,TGTGCCAGCAGTGACAACAGGGCGGACGAGCAGTACTTC,CASSDNRADEQYF
TRBJ2-2,TRBD1,TRBV7-9,NA,TGTGCCAGCCAGGGACAGGGGATGAGTAACGGGGAGCTGTTTTTT,CASQGQGMSNGELFF
TRBJ2-1,TRBD2,TRBV9,NA,TGTGCCAGCAGCGTAGCTGCGGGACTAGCGGGAGGGCCAGATGAGCAGTTCTTC,CASSVAAGLAGGPDEQFF
TRBJ1-1,NA,TRBV30,few,TGTGCCTGGAGTGGCCACATGAACACTGAAGCTTTCTTT,CAWSGHMNTEAFF
TRBJ2-7,TRBD2,TRBV13,NA,TGTGCCAGCAGCCCTAGCGGGAGCCGATCCTACGAGCAGTACTTC,CASSPSGSRSYEQYF
TRBJ2-7,TRBD1,TRBV28,NA,TGTGCCAGCAGCTCCCGGACAGGACTCCTCGGCGAGCAGTACTTC,CASSSRTGLLGEQYF
TRBJ2-7,NA,TRBV2,once,TGTGCCAGCAGTGAGAGATACGAGCAGTACTTC,CASSERYEQYF
TRBJ2-7,TRBD2,TRBV4-1,NA,TGCGCCAGCAGCCAAGATTCGGGGACTAGCGGTTACGAGCAGTACTTC,CASSQDSGTSGYEQYF
TRBJ2-7,TRBD2,TRBV29-1,NA,TGCAGCGTTTCTACTAGCGACGAGCAGTACTTC,CSVSTSDEQYF
TRBJ2-7,NA,TRBV7-9,once,TGTGCCAGCAGCTCGGGACTTTACGAGCAGTACTTC,CASSSGLYEQYF
TRBJ1-2,TRBD1,TRBV15,NA,TGTGCCACCAGCAGAGAGAGGGGGCTGGATGGCTACACCTTC,CATSRERGLDGYTF
TRBJ1-4,TRBD1,TRBV4-1,NA,TGCGCCAGCAGCCAACCCTGGACAGGGGGAGAAGAAAAACTGTTTTTT,CASSQPWTGGEEKLFF
TRBJ1-4,NA,TRBV7-9,NA,TGTGCCAGCAGCTTAAAGGAGCCTAATGAAAAACTGTTTTTT,CASSLKEPNEKLFF
TRBJ2-3,TRBD2,TRBV7-3,few,TGTGCCAGCAGCTTGGTCAGTGCGGCGGGAGGTCTAGATACGCAGTATTTT,CASSLVSAAGGLDTQYF
TRBJ2-3,TRBD2,TRBV27,once,TGTGCCAGCAGTTATCCAGCGGGAGGCACAGATACGCAGTATTTT,CASSYPAGGTDTQYF
TRBJ1-1,NA,TRBV28,NA,TGTGCCAGCAGTTCCCTAAAACAAGGAAACACTGAAGCTTTCTTT,CASSSLKQGNTEAFF
TRBJ2-3,TRBD2,TRBV2,NA,TGTGCCAGCAGTGACGGACTAGCGGGAGAGGCAGATACGCAGTATTTT,CASSDGLAGEADTQYF
TRBJ2-7,NA,TRBV7-8,once,TGTGCCAGCAGCTCCCTCTACGGAGCGGAGATACCTGGGGATAGCTCCTACGAGCAGTACTTC,CASSSLYGAEIPGDSSYEQYF
TRBJ1-5,NA,TRBV13,NA,TGTGCCAGCAGCTTAGGTCAGGGGTATCAGCCCCAGCATTTT,CASSLGQGYQPQHF
TRBJ2-7,NA,TRBV15,NA,TGTGCCACCGGGCAGGTCAGCTCCTACGAGCAGTACTTC,CATGQVSSYEQYF
TRBJ2-7,NA,TRBV2,NA,TGTGCCAGCAGTGAACCCCCGGGTACAGGGTTCTACGAGCAGTACTTC,CASSEPPGTGFYEQYF
TRBJ2-3,TRBD1,TRBV18,NA,TGTGCCAGCTCACTCCCGGGACAGCCTCAAGGAGATACGCAGTATTTT,CASSLPGQPQGDTQYF
TRBJ2-3,TRBD2,TRBV4-2,NA,TGTGCCAGCAGCCAAGGGAATAGCGGGGGGGGCACAGATACGCAGTATTTT,CASSQGNSGGGTDTQYF
TRBJ1-5,NA,TRBV19,NA,TGTGCCAGTAGTGACGGGGGTAATCAGCCCCAGCATTTT,CASSDGGNQPQHF
TRBJ2-1,NA,TRBV27,NA,TGTGCCAGCAGTTTATTAGGAGACAATGAGCAGTTCTTC,CASSLLGDNEQFF
TRBJ2-3,TRBD1,TRBV11-2,NA,TGTGCCAGCAGCTTAGGGACAGGGGGCACAGATACGCAGTATTTT,CASSLGTGGTDTQYF
TRBJ2-3,NA,TRBV4-1,NA,TGCGCCAGCAGCCAAGATCCAGGGGTAGATACGCAGTATTTT,CASSQDPGVDTQYF
TRBJ2-7,TRBD1,TRBV27,NA,TGTGCCAGCAGTTCCCGGGACAGGGCAGAGCAGTACTTC,CASSSRDRAEQYF
TRBJ2-1,TRBD2,TRBV19,NA,TGTGCCAGTAGTATACGACTAGCGGGGACCTCCTACAATGAGCAGTTCTTC,CASSIRLAGTSYNEQFF
TRBJ1-5,NA,TRBV4-1,NA,TGCGCCAGCAGCCAAGGTTGGTGGGGCAATCAGCCCCAGCATTTT,CASSQGWWGNQPQHF
TRBJ2-1,NA,TRBV19,NA,TGTGCCAGTACCAGCTCCTACAATGAGCAGTTCTTC,CASTSSYNEQFF
TRBJ2-7,NA,TRBV11-2,NA,TGTGCCAGCAGTCGTGGGGCCGGGACTCTCCCCAACGAGCAGTACTTC,CASSRGAGTLPNEQYF
TRBJ2-1,TRBD2,TRBV4-2,NA,TGTGCCAGCAGCCAAGATCCCCAGCGGGAGGCCAGTGCCTACAATGAGCAGTTCTTC,CASSQDPQREASAYNEQFF
TRBJ2-3,TRBD2,TRBV7-8,NA,TGTGCCAGCAGCTTAGCGGGACTAGCGGGAGACCTCACAGATACGCAGTATTTT,CASSLAGLAGDLTDTQYF
TRBJ1-2,NA,TRBV28,NA,TGTGCCAGCAGTTTAACCCTGACGAGGGGCTTCTACGACTATGGCTACACCTTC,CASSLTLTRGFYDYGYTF
TRBJ2-1,TRBD2,TRBV19,once,TGTGCCAGTAGTATCTGGACTAGTGTAGGCAATGAGCAGTTCTTC,CASSIWTSVGNEQFF
TRBJ2-7,TRBD2,TRBV30,NA,TGTGCCTGGAGCCCAGGACTAGCGGGAAAAACCTACGAGCAGTACTTC,CAWSPGLAGKTYEQYF
TRBJ2-1,TRBD2,TRBV4-1,NA,TGCGCCAGCAGCCAAGATAGTGGTAGGACTAGCGGGATCTACAATGAGCAGTTCTTC,CASSQDSGRTSGIYNEQFF
TRBJ2-1,TRBD2,TRBV27,NA,TGTGCCAGCAGTCCACCGACTAGCGGGAGTGGTGAGCAGTTCTTC,CASSPPTSGSGEQFF
TRBJ1-1,NA,TRBV9,NA,TGTGCCAGCAGCCGCCGGGACGCGAGCTTGATCTTT,CASSRRDASLIF
TRBJ2-6,TRBD1,TRBV2,NA,TGTGCCAGCAGTCCCAACAGACAGGGGGTGTATGGGGCCAACGTCCTGACTTTC,CASSPNRQGVYGANVLTF
TRBJ2-3,NA,TRBV29-1,NA,TGCAGCGTTGAAACTATTTCAGCAGATACGCAGTATTTT,CSVETISADTQYF
TRBJ2-1,NA,TRBV11-2,NA,TGTGCTTCGAGGGGGCTAGCGGAACGTTATGAGCAGTTCTTC,CASRGLAERYEQFF
TRBJ2-3,NA,TRBV27,NA,TGTGCCAGCACACCCCTGGGGGGATCTTCCTACACAGATACGCAGTATTTT,CASTPLGGSSYTDTQYF
TRBJ2-7,NA,TRBV6-5,NA,TGTGCCAGCAGTAGCGATGCCGGGCCCCAGTACGAGCAGTACTTC,CASSSDAGPQYEQYF